This TCR beta chain was found in a study of blood T cell repertoires in COVID-19. CDR1 is MNHEY and CDR2 is SVGEGT in the germline V gene. V gave up 6 bases and J gave up 5 bases; unmatched junction bases: 7. The CDR3 covers 14 residues. Followed longitudinally, the Seattle patients had been enrolled during active infection. In the original analysis: Estimation of nucleated cell counts relied on the amplification of reference gene primers. Sequenced by immunoSEQ multiplex PCR; TCRdb stores in-frame clones only, minus some. V and J calls and clone size are given by that table; D and trimming were obtained from the DNA. The sample has 200,000 to 300,000 clones; around 92% are singletons.

The clonotype was recovered from a person in their late teens or twenties with COVID-19, enrolled during active disease. The chain has TRBV6-2 or TRBV6-3 and TRBJ1-1, with 9 bases matching TRBD1. The sequenced material came from peripheral blood. CDR3 protein: CASSQQGARTEAFF. The CDR3 DNA reads as TGTGCCAGCAGCCAACAGGGGGCGAGGACTGAAGCTTTCTTT.